The 9 T cell receptor beta chains listed next were all sequenced from one sample in a study of shared clonotypes between healthy human individuals. Produced via immunoSEQ multiplex PCR; TCRdb's table is partial and in-frame only. There are over a million clones in the sample; 95% to 97% occur only once, and 1% to 1.5% lies in the top ten. Sequencing was done on a sample of naive CD4+ T cells sorted from blood. Subset denoted: CD45RA+ positively selected. The receptors shown here come from a man aged 25-45 years in good health.

CDR3 DNA: TGTGCCAGCTCACCGTTTTTAGGGGCAGGGCCAGATACGCAGTATTTT. Protein product: CASSPFLGAGPDTQYF. The chain has TRBV18 and TRBJ2-3, with D perhaps TRBD1 (5 bases). With 3 bases removed from V and 4 bases from J, the gap between germline ends came to 17 bases. Germline V gives CDR1 KGHSH, CDR2 LQKENI. The CDR3 contains 16 residues. The full variable domain, in which reference TRBV18 and TRBJ2-3 provide the parts outside the CDR3, is NAGVMQNPRHLVRRRGQEARLRCSPMKGHSHVYWYRQLPEEGLKFMVYLQKENIIDESGMPKERFSAEFPKEGPSILRIQQVVRGDSAAYFCASSPFLGAGPDTQYFGPGTRLTVL.

The V and J genes are TRBV7-2 and TRBJ2-1; maybe TRBD2 (7 bases). CDR3 size: 14 residues. Trimming took 3 bases from V and 7 from J, leaving 13 bases between them. The germline gives CDR1 SGHTA, CDR2 FQGNSA. For the CDR3, the DNA is TGTGCCAGCAGCTTGGGGGGGGCCTGGAATGAGCAGTTCTTC. Its protein product is CASSLGGAWNEQFF.

J is TRBJ1-1 and V is TRBV6-5, with a possible D match to TRBD1 (6 bases). Germline V CDR1 and CDR2: MNHEY, SVGAGI. CDR3 length: 14 amino acids. The V gene lost 2 bases and the J gene lost 5 bases, with 12 bases spanning the gap. The CDR3 here is CASSYAPGVTEAFF. Here the CDR3 DNA reads TGTGCCAGCAGTTACGCTCCAGGGGTTACTGAAGCTTTCTTT.

The gene calls are TRBV7-9 and TRBJ1-5; D gene uncertain. In germline, CDR1 is SEHNR, CDR2 FQNEAQ (reference sequence). Trimming cost V 5 bases and J 7 bases, with 12 bases left between them. The CDR3 totals 13 residues. This chain's CDR3 is CASSPTRAQPQHF. As DNA, the CDR3 is TGTGCCAGCAGCCCGACAAGGGCGCAGCCCCAGCATTTT.

The chain carries TRBV18 and TRBJ2-5; possibly TRBD1 for D (6 bases). The CDR3 has 14 residues. Germline V lookup: CDR1 KGHSH, CDR2 LQKENI. Trimming cost V 6 bases and J 5 bases, with 16 bases left between them. CDR3 residues: CASSRGLAVETQYF. The CDR3 DNA sequence: TGTGCCAGCTCCAGGGGTCTTGCCGTCGAGACCCAGTACTTC.

This rearrangement joins TRBV27 to TRBJ2-5; no reliable D call. Per germline, CDR1 MNHEY and CDR2 SMNVEV (reference sequence). This CDR3 has 13 residues. Trimming removed 5 bases from V and 1 base from J, with 8 bases in between. The CDR3 sequence: CASSRRLQETQYF. In DNA, the CDR3 is TGTGCCAGCAGTCGTAGGCTCCAAGAGACCCAGTACTTC.

The rearrangement links TRBV20-1 to TRBJ2-7, with D unresolved. This CDR3 is built from 11 residues. The germline CDR1 and CDR2 sequences are DFQATT and SNEGSKA (reference sequence). V gave up 6 bases and J gave up 6 bases, with 12 bases separating them. The CDR3 DNA follows: TGCAGTGCAGCTAAGGGTGGCGAGCAGTACTTC. Amino acid sequence: CSAAKGGEQYF.

The J gene is TRBJ1-2, the V gene TRBV19; the D gene is possibly TRBD1 (6 bases). Deletions cut 7 bases from V and 5 bases from J, with 20 bases between. Germline lookup yields CDR1 LNHDA and CDR2 SQIVND (reference sequence). This CDR3 spans 15 amino acids. CDR3 nucleotide sequence: TGTGCCAGTACCGAAGCGGGGGCGACGGCTTATGGCTACACCTTC. Residues: CASTEAGATAYGYTF.

This rearrangement joins TRBV7-3 to TRBJ2-1; D is unresolved. The CDR3 length is 13 residues. The germline V gene has CDR1 SGHTA and CDR2 FQGTGA. Trimming left V 4 bases short and J 0 bases short, with 4 bases between. The CDR3 nucleotides read TGTGCCAGCAGCTCGGCCTCCTACAATGAGCAGTTCTTC. Translating gives CASSSASYNEQFF. Supplemented by reference TRBV7-3 and TRBJ2-1, the full variable domain reads GAGVSQTPSNKVTEKGKYVELRCDPISGHTALYWYRQSLGQGPEFLIYFQGTGAADDSGLPNDRFFAVRPEGSVSTLKIQRTERGDSAVYLCASSSASYNEQFFGPGTRLTVL.